Listed here are 31 T cell receptor beta chains from one sample, sequenced in a study of neoadjuvant nivolumab and ipilimumab in lung cancer (dated by TCRdb to the early 2020s). The library was built by means of the immunoSEQ multiplex PCR assay. As stored in TCRdb, this immuneACCESS dataset retains in-frame rearrangements with V and J assigned. A fraction of the clones does not appear; measured against another copy, unresolved V genes explain less than half of the discrepancy, and the remainder lacks a known reason. The sample includes 25,000 to 30,000 clones, with around 80% observed a single time. Roughly 6% of the sample is in the top ten clones. The time point label on this specimen signifies: pretherapy, before neoadjuvant immune checkpoint inhibitors. The input for sequencing was peripheral blood, taken before neoadjuvant nivolumab, alone or with ipilimumab. Receptors originate from an adult with non-small cell lung cancer.

The gene calls are TRBV7-5 and TRBJ1-4. TRBV7-5 is deemed a pseudogene. The CDR3 has 16 residues. CDR3 in DNA: TGTGTCAGAAGCTTAGTGGAGTCCGTGTCCGAAGGGAAACTGTTTTTT. Translation: CVRSLVESVSEGKLFF.

CDR3 DNA sequence: TGTGCCAGCAGCCAGTGGGGGGGGGCCGGCGGGGATACGCAGTATTTT. Translating gives CASSQWGGAGGDTQYF. This rearrangement joins TRBV7-2 to TRBJ2-3; tentatively, D is TRBD2 (7 bases). Germline V gene lookup returns CDR1 SGHTA and CDR2 FQGNSA. The V and J ends lost 5 bases and 6 bases respectively, with 21 bases between them. This CDR3 comprises 16 residues.

The J gene is TRBJ1-5, the V gene TRBV28; a possible D gene is TRBD1 (5 bases). Germline values: CDR1 MDHEN, CDR2 SYDVKM. The CDR3 contains 15 residues. The V and J ends lost 2 bases and 1 base respectively, with 9 bases between them. CDR3 loop: CASSLGGGSNQPQHF. CDR3 sequence (DNA): TGTGCCAGCAGTTTAGGGGGGGGAAGCAATCAGCCCCAGCATTTT.

The chain joins TRBV5-1 to TRBJ2-1; tentative D call: TRBD1 (6 bases). V lost 3 bases and J lost 10, with 8 bases in between. The CDR3 totals 11 residues. CDR1 SGHRS and CDR2 YFSETQ come from the germline V gene. In nucleotides, the CDR3 is TGCGCCAGCAGCTCCGGACAGGAGCAGTTCTTC. Its protein is CASSSGQEQFF.

This chain links TRBV5-6 with TRBJ2-1; D not resolved. The CDR3 covers 18 residues. CDR1 and CDR2 (germline): SGHDT, YYEEEE. V shed 4 bases and J shed 7 bases, with 27 bases lying between them. CDR3 sequence (DNA): TGTGCCAGCAGCCCCCTGATTGTTTCGGGCAGCACGAGAAATGAGCAGTTCTTC. Its protein is CASSPLIVSGSTRNEQFF.

This clone was picked up one time. The chain links TRBV7-2 to TRBJ1-5; 10 positions agree with TRBD1. The length of the CDR3 is 15 residues. Germline V gene lookup returns CDR1 SGHTA and CDR2 FQGNSA. V lost 1 base, J lost 7 bases, and 4 bases stayed unmatched. The CDR3 nucleotides read TGTGCCAGCAGCTTAGGTGGGACAGGGGCACAGCCCCAGCATTTT. It codes for CASSLGGTGAQPQHF.

There are a few counts of this clone. This chain links TRBV9 with TRBJ2-6; 8 bases line up with TRBD1. Per the germline V gene, CDR1 is SGDLS and CDR2 is YYNGEE. After removal of 4 bases from V and 2 bases from J, the junction contained 11 bases not matched to a gene. CDR3 length: 18 amino acids. The CDR3 protein is CASSHSTGVVPGANVLTF. In DNA form, the CDR3 reads TGTGCCAGCAGCCACTCGACAGGGGTAGTTCCTGGGGCCAACGTCCTGACTTTC.

This clone was detected a few times. This chain connects TRBV5-6 to TRBJ1-4; 7 nucleotides align to TRBD1. The CDR3 extends over 13 amino acids. The germline V gene has CDR1 SGHDT and CDR2 YYEEEE. V was clipped by 5 bases and J by 7 bases; unmatched bases: 5. The CDR3 bases are TGTGCCAGCAGTACAGGGGTCCGTGAAAAACTGTTTTTT. It translates to CASSTGVREKLFF. Full variable domain (missing parts from reference TRBV5-6 and TRBJ1-4): DAGVTQSPTHLIKTRGQQVTLRCSPKSGHDTVSWYQQALGQGPQFIFQYYEEEERQRGNFPDRFSGHQFPNYSSELNVNALLLGDSALYLCASSTGVREKLFFGSGTQLSVL.

The chain employs TRBV19 and TRBJ1-6, with 9 bases matching TRBD1. V trimming: 6 bases; J trimming: 10 bases; junction bases outside the gene matches: 7. The CDR3 runs to 14 residues. Germline loops: CDR1 LNHDA, CDR2 SQIVND (reference sequence). The CDR3: CASRPRTGVSPLHF. In nucleotides, the CDR3 is TGTGCCAGTAGGCCCCGGACAGGGGTATCACCCCTCCACTTT.

The V and J genes are TRBV2 and TRBJ1-5, with 8 bases that match TRBD1. CDR3 length equals 14 residues. V gave up 7 bases and J gave up 4 bases; unmatched junction bases: 6. Per the germline V gene, CDR1 is SNHLY and CDR2 is FYNNEI. The CDR3 region has the DNA TGTGCCAGCAAGCAGGGGACAGGAAATCAGCCCCAGCATTTT. Its protein product is CASKQGTGNQPQHF. Full variable domain (outside the CDR3, taken from reference TRBV2 and TRBJ1-5): EPEVTQTPSHQVTQMGQEVILRCVPISNHLYFYWYRQILGQKVEFLVSFYNNEISEKSEIFDDQFSVERPDGSNFTLKIRSTKLEDSAMYFCASKQGTGNQPQHFGDGTRLSIL.

V is TRBV7-9 and J is TRBJ1-2; TRBD1 agrees at 7 bases. The CDR3 loop spans 15 amino acids. The V and J ends lost 1 base and 3 bases, in that order; junction bases with no gene match: 5. Germline V lookup: CDR1 SEHNR, CDR2 FQNEAQ (reference sequence). The CDR3 protein is CASSLGDGTDYGYTF. In DNA form, the CDR3 reads TGTGCCAGCAGCTTAGGCGACGGGACAGACTATGGCTACACCTTC.

The chain carries TRBV5-4 and TRBJ1-1; D remains ambiguous. Trimming pared 0 bases from V and 1 base from J, leaving 13 bases between. The germline V gene has CDR1 SGHNT and CDR2 YYREEE (reference sequence). The CDR3 totals 16 residues. The CDR3 loop is CASSLETAGPNTEAFF. The CDR3 DNA reads as TGTGCCAGCAGCTTGGAAACAGCCGGACCGAACACTGAAGCTTTCTTT.

The chain employs TRBV4-2 and TRBJ2-1, with no clear D. Germline loops: CDR1 LGHNA, CDR2 YNFKEQ. The CDR3 runs 15 residues. The ends were cut back, 0 bases at V and 7 bases at J, with 13 bases in the middle. The CDR3 DNA is TGTGCCAGCAGCCAAGATTATACCCCCCGGAATGAGCAGTTCTTC. Its translation: CASSQDYTPRNEQFF.

The chain combines TRBV19 with TRBJ1-2; D is possibly TRBD1 (5 bases). Trimming cost V 5 bases and J 5 bases, with 12 bases left between them. CDR1 LNHDA and CDR2 SQIVND come from the germline V gene (reference sequence). The length of the CDR3 is 13 residues. The chain's CDR3 is CASSDQGPYGYTF. CDR3 DNA: TGTGCCAGTAGTGACCAGGGACCTTATGGCTACACCTTC.

The V gene is TRBV27, the J gene TRBJ1-1; 8 positions agree with TRBD1. CDR1 and CDR2 from the germline V gene are MNHEY and SMNVEV (reference sequence). The CDR3 extends over 17 amino acids. Trimming cost V 4 bases and J 1 base; bases outside gene matches: 11. In nucleotides, the CDR3 is TGTGCCAGCAGTTCCGGGACAGGTGGGGTTCGGAACACTGAAGCTTTCTTT. Amino acids: CASSSGTGGVRNTEAFF.

The chain carries TRBV2 and TRBJ1-1; D gene ambiguous. Germline assignment: CDR1 SNHLY and CDR2 FYNNEI. Trimming stripped 10 bases from V and 8 bases from J, with 17 bases between. The CDR3 is 12 amino acids. CDR3 loop: CATSERDKEAFF. Written as DNA, the CDR3 is TGTGCCACCTCCGAGAGAGATAAAGAAGCTTTCTTT.

This chain uses TRBV11-2 with TRBJ2-1; TRBD1 agrees at 7 bases. The CDR3 covers 14 residues. V was pared by 3 bases and J by 6 bases, with 5 bases of the junction left unmatched. In germline, CDR1 is SGHAT, CDR2 FQNNGV. CDR3 sequence reads: CASSFRGQPNEQFF. CDR3 DNA sequence: TGTGCCAGCAGCTTCAGGGGACAGCCCAATGAGCAGTTCTTC. The full variable domain, completed using reference TRBV11-2 and TRBJ2-1, is EAGVAQSPRYKIIEKRQSVAFWCNPISGHATLYWYQQILGQGPKLLIQFQNNGVVDDSQLPKDRFSAERLKGVDSTLKIQPAKLEDSAVYLCASSFRGQPNEQFFGPGTRLTVL.

This sequence joins TRBV2 and TRBJ1-1, with D possibly TRBD1 on 5 matching bases. CDR1 and CDR2 (germline): SNHLY, FYNNEI. The V gene lost 8 bases and the J gene lost 1 base, with 11 bases spanning the gap. The CDR3 totals 13 residues. This CDR3 is CASGRRGNTEAFF. CDR3 DNA: TGTGCCAGCGGGAGGAGGGGGAACACTGAAGCTTTCTTT.

The chain couples TRBV6-1 to TRBJ2-3, with D unclear. The ends were cut back, 0 bases at V and 8 bases at J, with 9 bases in the middle. The CDR3 extends over 13 amino acids. In germline, CDR1 is MNHNS, CDR2 SASEGT. The CDR3 DNA reads TGTGCCAGCAGTGAAGCCCCCCCGTTTACGCAGTATTTT. Translated, it gives CASSEAPPFTQYF.

The chain has TRBV6-1 and TRBJ1-2; maybe TRBD1 (6 bases). In germline, CDR1 is MNHNS, CDR2 SASEGT. Deletions cut 7 bases from V and 4 bases from J, with 13 bases between. The CDR3 runs 13 residues. Written as DNA, the CDR3 is TGTGCCAGCAACTCACAGGGTACCTATGGCTACACCTTC. This translates into CASNSQGTYGYTF.

The chain combines TRBV29-1 with TRBJ1-2, with TRBD1 as a possible D gene (6 bases). Between the trimmed V and J ends, which lost 5 bases and 8 bases, there was a span of 24 bases. CDR1 and CDR2 from the germline V gene are SQVTM and ANQGSEA. CDR3 length equals 15 residues. In nucleotides, the CDR3 is TGCAGCGTTCCCGAAATTGAGGGGGGGTCGAGCGGCTACACCTTC. Translation: CSVPEIEGGSSGYTF.

V gene TRBV19 combines with J gene TRBJ2-2, with D possibly being TRBD2 (5 bases). The CDR3 has 15 residues. V lost 7 bases, J lost 4 bases, and 16 bases lay in between. Germline-derived CDR1 and CDR2 are LNHDA and SQIVND (reference sequence). The CDR3 sequence is CASNQDGVGTGELFF. CDR3 bases: TGTGCCAGTAATCAGGACGGGGTAGGCACCGGGGAGCTGTTTTTT.

The V gene is TRBV4-2, the J gene TRBJ2-7; 9 bases align to TRBD1. Trimming removed 1 base from V and 1 base from J; junction bases left unmatched: 5. Germline CDR1 and CDR2: LGHNA and YNFKEQ. The CDR3 runs 16 residues. The CDR3 nucleotides are TGTGCCAGCAGCCAAGCAAAGGGGACAGGGTCCTACGAGCAGTACTTC. This translates into CASSQAKGTGSYEQYF.

The chain is built from TRBV6-6 and TRBJ2-2, with TRBD1 as a possible D gene (5 bases). With 7 bases removed from V and 1 base from J, the gap between germline ends came to 7 bases. CDR3 size: 13 residues. Germline V gives CDR1 MNHNY, CDR2 SVGAGI (reference sequence). CDR3 nucleotides: TGTGCCAGCAAGGGGATGAACACCGGGGAGCTGTTTTTT. The encoded protein is CASKGMNTGELFF.

Note on this clone: The same CDR3 can be traced to other DNA sequences in this sample. The chain carries TRBV25-1 and TRBJ2-7; D may be TRBD1 or TRBD2 (6 bases each). The CDR3 runs 16 residues. The V gene's germline CDR1 is MGHDK and CDR2 SYGVNS. Trimming removed 4 bases from V and 1 base from J, with 17 bases in between. CDR3 loop: CASSAVGQGRSYEQYF. The CDR3 DNA follows: TGTGCCAGCAGTGCCGTGGGTCAGGGGAGGTCCTACGAGCAGTACTTC.

The chain carries TRBV6-6 and TRBJ1-6; D may be TRBD1 (6 bases). The V gene lost 8 bases and the J gene lost 6 bases, with 11 bases spanning the gap. The CDR3 is 13 residues long. Looked up from germline, CDR1 is MNHNY and CDR2 is SVGAGI (reference sequence). CDR3 nucleotides: TGTGCCAGCCTAGACAGGATTAATTCACCCCTCCACTTT. Its protein product is CASLDRINSPLHF.

This clone showed up just a few times. The V call is TRBV9, the J call TRBJ1-2, with D tentatively TRBD1 (5 bases). The CDR3 runs to 14 residues. The ends were cut back, 2 bases at V and 2 bases at J, with 10 bases in the middle. The germline V gene has CDR1 SGDLS and CDR2 YYNGEE. CDR3 loop: CASSVRAGNYGYTF. The CDR3 nucleotides are TGTGCCAGCAGCGTCCGGGCAGGGAACTATGGCTACACCTTC.

Sample share makes this clone medium-sized. The V call is TRBV6-1, the J call TRBJ1-2; the match to TRBD1 covers 10 bases. This CDR3 is built from 14 residues. The J segment lost 7 bases and the V segment lost 3 bases, leaving 5 bases of the junction unmatched. From germline, CDR1 is MNHNS and CDR2 SASEGT. CDR3 sequence: CASSDRDRGSGYTF. The CDR3 DNA reads as TGTGCCAGCAGTGACCGGGACAGGGGCTCTGGCTACACCTTC.

The CDR3 spells CASSLNVPGDRSYGYTF. The CDR3 DNA follows: TGTGCCAGTAGCCTCAACGTCCCGGGGGACAGATCCTATGGCTACACCTTC. V usage is TRBV19 and J usage is TRBJ1-2; TRBD1 agrees at 7 bases. The CDR3 extends over 17 amino acids. The germline V gene has CDR1 LNHDA and CDR2 SQIVND (reference sequence). Trimming at V came to 6 bases and at J to 4 bases, leaving 17 bases not matched to a gene.

V usage is TRBV11-2 and J usage is TRBJ2-7; D is unclear. Trimming took off 5 bases at V and 4 bases at J, with 9 bases between the two ends. Germline CDR1 SGHAT, CDR2 FQNNGV. The CDR3 loop spans 12 amino acids. CDR3 in amino acids: CASSPSLYEQYF. CDR3 DNA sequence: TGTGCCAGCAGCCCATCTTTATACGAGCAGTACTTC.

The genes are TRBV2 and TRBJ2-7; D is uncertain. CDR1 and CDR2 from the germline V gene are SNHLY and FYNNEI. The CDR3 totals 12 residues. V was cut by 6 bases and J by 0 bases, with 6 bases left in between. This chain's CDR3 is CASRQISYEQYF. As DNA, the CDR3 is TGTGCCAGCAGACAGATCTCCTACGAGCAGTACTTC.